This T cell receptor (beta chain) is drawn from a study of blood T cell repertoires in COVID-19. About the study: There were acute and convalescent COVID-19 samples, and they came from the United States, Italy and Spain. In each case, the material was cDNA or gDNA derived from T cells, B-cell-depleted T cells, or PBMCs.

How the authors handled the data: Quantification of nucleated cells was approximated via reference gene primer amplification. The repertoire was sequenced with immunoSEQ multiplex PCR; TCRdb's copy has only in-frame clones and lacks some. The D gene and trimming were derived from the DNA, and the V and J assignments and clone size from that table. The repertoire has 190,000 or so clones, 80% to 90% of them found once; the top ten carry 0.85% to 0.95%. Trimming stripped 5 bases from V and 7 bases from J, with 18 bases between. This CDR3 is built from 14 residues. Germline CDR1 reads SGHDT; CDR2 reads YYEEEE.

The TCR was taken from a woman younger than 30 who had recovered from COVID-19. Sequences were obtained from peripheral blood. This chain links TRBV5-6 with TRBJ1-2; no clear D gene. The CDR3 here is CASSYTASGGGYTF. CDR3 nucleotide sequence: TGTGCCAGCAGTTATACAGCGTCGGGAGGTGGCTACACCTTC.